What follows are 6 T cell receptor beta chains derived from one specimen sequenced in a study of cytomegalovirus exposure and HLA in healthy donors. PCR involved 60 Vbeta and 13 Jbeta primers. Some clones are missing from TCRdb's copy, which holds only in-frame ones; the method was immunoSEQ multiplex PCR. This sample has about 170,000 clones; approximately 80% occur once, and the top ten carry less than 2%. The specimen sequenced was PBMCs. The receptors originated from a woman in her late teens or twenties in good health and CMV-seronegative.

There are a few counts of this clone. The chain employs TRBV25-1 and TRBJ2-4; possibly TRBD1 for D (5 bases). This CDR3 contains 14 residues. The V gene's germline CDR1 is MGHDK and CDR2 SYGVNS. With 4 bases removed from V and 5 bases from J, the gap between germline ends came to 12 bases. The DNA for the CDR3 is TGTGCCAGCAGTGGTCCAGGGCAGCAAAACATTCAGTACTTC. This gives the protein CASSGPGQQNIQYF.

This sequence joins TRBV5-1 and TRBJ2-5; TRBD1 aligns across 8 bases. The assigned J gene may be wrong: the sequence end matches TRBJ2-7 better. Germline CDR1 and CDR2: SGHRS and YFSETQ. The CDR3 contains 15 residues. CDR3 nucleotide sequence: TGCGCCAGCAGCTTAAACAGACAGGGGCCCTACGAGCAGTACTTC. This gives the protein CASSLNRQGPYEQYF.

The chain employs TRBV7-2 and TRBJ2-3; D is uncertain. The CDR3 has 16 amino acids. The germline V gene has CDR1 SGHTA and CDR2 FQGNSA. Trimming stripped 1 base from V and 2 bases from J, with 13 bases between. The CDR3 loop reads CASSLEGSFITDTQYF. CDR3 DNA sequence: TGTGCCAGCAGCTTAGAAGGTAGCTTTATCACAGATACGCAGTATTTT.

This chain joins TRBV9 and TRBJ2-7; a weak D match, TRBD2 (6 bases). The CDR3 loop spans 15 amino acids. CDR1 is SGDLS and CDR2 is YYNGEE in the germline V gene. V shed 4 bases and J shed 0 bases, with 14 bases lying between them. DNA for the CDR3: TGTGCCAGCAGCCGTTCGGTCGGGAGCTCCTACGAGCAGTACTTC. It is translated as CASSRSVGSSYEQYF.

The chain links TRBV5-1 to TRBJ2-2, with unresolved D. This CDR3 comprises 17 residues. Germline lookup yields CDR1 SGHRS and CDR2 YFSETQ. Trimming pared 4 bases from V and 3 bases from J, leaving 19 bases between. CDR3 region: CASSSYPGSGYTGELFF. The CDR3 bases are TGCGCCAGCAGCAGTTACCCTGGTTCGGGTTACACCGGGGAGCTGTTTTTT.

The CDR3 loop is CAWSVGQGHYEQYF. CDR3 sequence (DNA): TGTGCCTGGAGTGTAGGACAGGGGCACTACGAGCAGTACTTC. J is TRBJ2-7 and V is TRBV30, with 9 bases lining up with TRBD1. Trimming at V came to 0 bases and at J to 3 bases, leaving 3 bases not matched to a gene. The length of the CDR3 is 14 residues. In germline, CDR1 is GTSNPN, CDR2 SVGIG (reference sequence).